The following is a TCR beta chain sequence with its context. The target of this receptor is not known. Base qualities were left out, and no much larger clone turns up one base away. At diagnosis, peripheral blood, uninvolved tumor-adjacent lung and tumor were collected and stored as a combination of fresh-frozen and FFPE material. The trim is 4 bases for V and 0 bases for J, with a gap of 9 bases between the germline ends. Inclusive of the bounding cysteine and phenylalanine, the CDR3 is 15 residues long. The kept DNA is CDR3 alone, 45 bases in frame from the first base. The germline V gene supplies CDR1 KGHSH and CDR2 LQKENI. The sample belongs to a study of T cells in localized non-small cell lung cancer (TCRdb year 2020). Looking at the study overall: T cell repertoires of hundreds of early-stage NSCLC patients were analyzed, with tumors being compared against uninvolved tumor-adjacent lungs. The cohort was made up of a few hundred treatment-naive NSCLC patients whose localized lung tumors had been resected. Of the NSCLC patients, roughly 130 were male and some 97 were female, and the mean age was approximately 69 years. General conclusions and limits of the study: Because the study design was exploratory, TCR variables were selected using unadjusted p-values without false-discovery rate correction. Because multi-region sequencing of the tumors was not done, intratumor heterogeneity could not be ruled out. Longer overall survival was associated with higher blood T cell density, whereas shorter survival was associated with higher adjacent-lung clonality. A median of 57 of the top 100 tumor clones turned up in the paired uninvolved adjacent lung, and some 27 of those clones also ranked among the top 100 of that same adjacent lung. Uninvolved tumor-adjacent lung showed the highest T cell clonality, higher than tumor, which suggests more focused antigenic responses in the adjacent lung.

The immunoSEQ Assay was used to sequence TCR beta CDR3 regions from DNA. The study's own analysis went as follows. To compute T cell density, TCR beta template counts were normalized to usable DNA, which was estimated by amplifying housekeeping genes. The preseqR package was used to estimate richness by extrapolating to 400,000 templates for PBMC samples and to 120,000 templates for tissue samples. Clonality was defined as one minus Pielou's evenness. To identify tissue-enriched TCRs, differential abundance testing was run on productive amino-acid clonotypes with a minimum total count of 5 and an alpha of 0.1. The Jaccard Index and the Morisita Overlap Index were used to quantify repertoire overlap between compartments. GLIPH grouped TCR beta CDR3s together with public tetramer-defined viral CDR3s, and a viral motif had to include at least three viral sequences and also show V-gene enrichment. Drawn from immuneACCESS, this table holds only the in-frame rearrangements with V and J called that TCRdb kept. Clones are partly lost; checked studies trace under half to an unresolved V gene and leave the rest unexplained. That table supplies the V and J calls and clone size; D and trimming were determined from the DNA. The sample table records around 11,000 clones; less than 35% of these occur just once. The ten largest make up 5% to 6% of the sample.

The chain couples TRBV18 to TRBJ1-4; there is no confident call for the D gene. The material was lung tumor tissue, obtained before any cancer treatment. This TCR came from a man between 40 and 75 years old with stage I lung adenocarcinoma. In nucleotides, the sequence is TGTGCCAGCTCACAACTACATGCAACTAATGAAAAACTGTTTTTT. Translated, it reads CASSQLHATNEKLFF.